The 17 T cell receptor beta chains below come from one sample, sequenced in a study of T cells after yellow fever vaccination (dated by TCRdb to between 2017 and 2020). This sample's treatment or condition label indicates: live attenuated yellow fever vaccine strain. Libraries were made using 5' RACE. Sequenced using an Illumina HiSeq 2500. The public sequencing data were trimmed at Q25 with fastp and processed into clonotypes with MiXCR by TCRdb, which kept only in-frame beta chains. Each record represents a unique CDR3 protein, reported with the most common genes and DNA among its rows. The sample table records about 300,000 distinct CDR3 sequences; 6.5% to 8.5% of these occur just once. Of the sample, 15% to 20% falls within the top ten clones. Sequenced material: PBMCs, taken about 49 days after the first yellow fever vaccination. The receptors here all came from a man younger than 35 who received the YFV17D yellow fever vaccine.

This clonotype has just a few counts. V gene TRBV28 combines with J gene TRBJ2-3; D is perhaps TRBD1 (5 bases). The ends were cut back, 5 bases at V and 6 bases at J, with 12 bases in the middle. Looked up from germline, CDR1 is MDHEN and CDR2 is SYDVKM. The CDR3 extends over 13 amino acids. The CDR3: CASSIDSVDTQYF. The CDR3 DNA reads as TGTGCCAGCAGTATCGACAGCGTGGATACGCAGTATTTT.

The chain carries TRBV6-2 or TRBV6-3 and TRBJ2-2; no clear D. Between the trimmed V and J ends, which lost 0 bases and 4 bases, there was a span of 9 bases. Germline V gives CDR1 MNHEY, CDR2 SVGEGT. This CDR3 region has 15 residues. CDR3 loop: CASSYSLESTGELFF. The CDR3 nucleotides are TGTGCCAGCAGTTACTCTCTAGAGAGCACCGGGGAGCTGTTTTTT.

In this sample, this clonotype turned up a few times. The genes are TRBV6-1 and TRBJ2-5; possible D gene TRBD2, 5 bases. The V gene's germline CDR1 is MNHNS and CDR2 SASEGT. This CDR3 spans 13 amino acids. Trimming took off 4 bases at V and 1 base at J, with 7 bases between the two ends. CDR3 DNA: TGTGCCAGCAGTGCCGGGATCCAAGAGACCCAGTACTTC. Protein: CASSAGIQETQYF.

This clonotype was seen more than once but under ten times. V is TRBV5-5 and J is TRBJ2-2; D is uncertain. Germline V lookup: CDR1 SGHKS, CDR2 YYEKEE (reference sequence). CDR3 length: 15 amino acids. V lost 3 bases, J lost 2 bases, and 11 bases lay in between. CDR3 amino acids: CASSWPVRNTGELFF. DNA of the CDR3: TGTGCCAGCAGCTGGCCCGTTAGAAACACCGGGGAGCTGTTTTTT.

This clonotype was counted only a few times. The DNA of the CDR3 is TGTGCCAGCAGTGAATTGTCTCGGAACCGCCTACACTTT. Its translation: CASSELSRNRLHF. V usage is TRBV25-1 and J usage is TRBJ1-6, with D hard to call. CDR3 length equals 13 residues. V gave up 1 base and J gave up 19 bases, with 17 bases separating them. Germline assignment: CDR1 MGHDK and CDR2 SYGVNS.

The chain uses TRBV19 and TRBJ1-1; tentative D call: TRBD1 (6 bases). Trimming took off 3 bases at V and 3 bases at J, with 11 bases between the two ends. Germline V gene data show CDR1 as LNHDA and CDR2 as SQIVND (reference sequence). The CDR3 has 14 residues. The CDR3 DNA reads TGTGCCAGTAGTATCAGGGGCGGTCACACTGAAGCTTTCTTT. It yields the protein CASSIRGGHTEAFF.

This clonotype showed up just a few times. Here the CDR3 DNA reads TGCAGTGCTAGACCGCCCCGTGAAGGCACAGATACGCAGTATTTT. Encoded protein: CSARPPREGTDTQYF. This rearrangement joins TRBV20-1 to TRBJ2-3; D gene unclear. The CDR3 contains 15 residues. Germline CDR1 reads DFQATT; CDR2 reads SNEGSKA (reference sequence). Trimming took 2 bases from V and 1 from J, leaving 13 bases between them.

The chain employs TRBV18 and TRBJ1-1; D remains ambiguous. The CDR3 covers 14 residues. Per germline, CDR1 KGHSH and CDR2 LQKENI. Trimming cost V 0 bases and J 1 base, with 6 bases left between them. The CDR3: CASSPPEKNTEAFF. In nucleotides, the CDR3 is TGTGCCAGCTCACCACCAGAGAAGAACACTGAAGCTTTCTTT.

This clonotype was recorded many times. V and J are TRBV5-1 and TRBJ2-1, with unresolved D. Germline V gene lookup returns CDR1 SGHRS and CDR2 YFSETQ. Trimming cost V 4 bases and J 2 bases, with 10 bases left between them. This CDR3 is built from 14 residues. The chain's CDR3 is CASSQSRTYNEQFF. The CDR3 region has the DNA TGCGCCAGCAGCCAAAGCCGGACCTACAATGAGCAGTTCTTC.

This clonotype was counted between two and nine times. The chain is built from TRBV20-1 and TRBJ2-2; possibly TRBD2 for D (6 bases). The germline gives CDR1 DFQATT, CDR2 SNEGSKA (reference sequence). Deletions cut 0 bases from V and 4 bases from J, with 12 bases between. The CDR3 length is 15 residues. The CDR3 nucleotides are TGCAGTGCTAGAGACCCTAACGGGGGCACCGGGGAGCTGTTTTTT. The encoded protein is CSARDPNGGTGELFF.

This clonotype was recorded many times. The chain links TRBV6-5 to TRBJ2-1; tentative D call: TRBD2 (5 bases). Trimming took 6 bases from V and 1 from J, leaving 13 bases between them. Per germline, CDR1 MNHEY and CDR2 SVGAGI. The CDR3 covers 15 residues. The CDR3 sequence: CASRGAGGSYNEQFF. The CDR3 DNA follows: TGTGCCAGCAGGGGTGCGGGCGGGTCCTACAATGAGCAGTTCTTC.

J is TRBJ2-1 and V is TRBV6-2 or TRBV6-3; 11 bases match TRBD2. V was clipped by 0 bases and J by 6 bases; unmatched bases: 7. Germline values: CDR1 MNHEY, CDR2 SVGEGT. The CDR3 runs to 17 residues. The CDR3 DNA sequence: TGTGCCAGCAGTTACTCCCTAGCGGGGGGTCAGTTCAATGAGCAGTTCTTC. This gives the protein CASSYSLAGGQFNEQFF.

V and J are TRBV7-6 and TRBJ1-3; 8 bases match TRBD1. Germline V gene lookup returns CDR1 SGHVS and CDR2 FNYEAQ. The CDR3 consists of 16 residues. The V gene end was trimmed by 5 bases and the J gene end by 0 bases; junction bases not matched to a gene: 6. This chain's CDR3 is CASSLRTGNSGNTIYF. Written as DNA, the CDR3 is TGTGCCAGCAGCCTTCGGACAGGGAACTCTGGAAACACCATATATTTT.

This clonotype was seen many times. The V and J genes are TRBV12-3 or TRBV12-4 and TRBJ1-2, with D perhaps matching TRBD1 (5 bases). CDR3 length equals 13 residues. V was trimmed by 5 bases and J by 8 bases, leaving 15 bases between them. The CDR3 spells CASSPSAGNGYTF. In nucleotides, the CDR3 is TGTGCCAGCAGTCCCTCCGCAGGGAACGGCTACACCTTC.

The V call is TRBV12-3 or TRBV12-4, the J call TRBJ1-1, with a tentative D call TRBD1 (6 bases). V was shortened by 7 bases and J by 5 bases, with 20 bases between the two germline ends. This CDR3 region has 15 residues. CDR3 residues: CASTNSGHLPTEAFF. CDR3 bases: TGTGCCAGCACCAACTCGGGACATCTCCCGACTGAAGCTTTCTTT.

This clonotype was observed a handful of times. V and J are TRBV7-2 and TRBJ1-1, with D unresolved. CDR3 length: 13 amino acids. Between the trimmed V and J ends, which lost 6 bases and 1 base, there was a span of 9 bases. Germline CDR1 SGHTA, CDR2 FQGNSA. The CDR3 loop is CASRKPPNTEAFF. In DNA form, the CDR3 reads TGTGCCAGCAGAAAACCCCCGAACACTGAAGCTTTCTTT.

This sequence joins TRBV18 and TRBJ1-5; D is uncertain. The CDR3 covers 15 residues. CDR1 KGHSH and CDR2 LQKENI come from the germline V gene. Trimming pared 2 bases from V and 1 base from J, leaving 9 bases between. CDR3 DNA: TGTGCCAGCTCACCAAAAGGGTGGAGCAATCAGCCCCAGCATTTT. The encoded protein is CASSPKGWSNQPQHF.